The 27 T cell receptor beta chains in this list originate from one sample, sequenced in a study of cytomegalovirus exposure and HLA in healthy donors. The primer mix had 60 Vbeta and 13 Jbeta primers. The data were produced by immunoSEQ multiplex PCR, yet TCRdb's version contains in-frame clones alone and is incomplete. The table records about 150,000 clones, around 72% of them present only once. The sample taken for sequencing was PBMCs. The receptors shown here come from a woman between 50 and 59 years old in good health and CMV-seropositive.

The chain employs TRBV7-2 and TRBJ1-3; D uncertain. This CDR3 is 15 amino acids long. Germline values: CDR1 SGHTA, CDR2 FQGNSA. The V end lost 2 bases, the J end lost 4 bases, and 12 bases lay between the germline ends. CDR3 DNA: TGTGCCAGCAGCTTAATAGCGTACCCCGGAAACACCATATATTTT. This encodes CASSLIAYPGNTIYF.

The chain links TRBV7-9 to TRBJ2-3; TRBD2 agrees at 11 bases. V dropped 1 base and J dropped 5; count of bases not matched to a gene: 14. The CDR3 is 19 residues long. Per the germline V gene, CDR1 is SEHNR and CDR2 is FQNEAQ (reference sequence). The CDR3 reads CASSLGIAGGPWYRDTQYF. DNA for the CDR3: TGTGCCAGCAGCTTAGGAATAGCGGGAGGGCCTTGGTATAGAGATACGCAGTATTTT.

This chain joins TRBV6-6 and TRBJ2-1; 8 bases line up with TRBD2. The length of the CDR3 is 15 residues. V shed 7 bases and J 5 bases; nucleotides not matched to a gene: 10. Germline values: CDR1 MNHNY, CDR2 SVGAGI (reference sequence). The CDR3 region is CASTQSGRGDNEQFF. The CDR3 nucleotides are TGTGCCAGCACCCAAAGCGGGAGAGGTGACAATGAGCAGTTCTTC.

The CDR3 sequence: CASSLSAGQSTDTQYF. In nucleotides, the CDR3 is TGTGCCAGCAGTCTGTCGGCGGGCCAGAGCACAGATACGCAGTATTTT. This rearrangement joins TRBV28 to TRBJ2-3; D is possibly TRBD2 (5 bases). The CDR3 is 16 amino acids. Germline V gene lookup returns CDR1 MDHEN and CDR2 SYDVKM. V was pared by 5 bases and J by 0 bases, with 15 bases between.

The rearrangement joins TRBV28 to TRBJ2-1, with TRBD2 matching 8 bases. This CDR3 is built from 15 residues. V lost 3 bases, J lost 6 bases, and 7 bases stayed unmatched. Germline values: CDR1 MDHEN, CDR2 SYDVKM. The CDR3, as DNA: TGTGCCAGCAGTTTCGGGAGGGCCGGAATCAATGAGCAGTTCTTC. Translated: CASSFGRAGINEQFF. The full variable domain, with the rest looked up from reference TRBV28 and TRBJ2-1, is DVKVTQSSRYLVKRTGEKVFLECVQDMDHENMFWYRQDPGLGLRLIYFSYDVKMKEKGDIPEGYSVSREKKERFSLILESASTNQTSMYLCASSFGRAGINEQFFGPGTRLTVL.

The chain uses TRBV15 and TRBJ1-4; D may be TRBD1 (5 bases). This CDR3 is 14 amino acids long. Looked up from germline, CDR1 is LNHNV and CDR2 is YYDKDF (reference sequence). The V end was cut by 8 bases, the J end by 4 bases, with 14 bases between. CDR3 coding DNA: TGTGCCACCCGCCTGGGGCAGAATAATGAAAAACTGTTTTTT. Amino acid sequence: CATRLGQNNEKLFF.

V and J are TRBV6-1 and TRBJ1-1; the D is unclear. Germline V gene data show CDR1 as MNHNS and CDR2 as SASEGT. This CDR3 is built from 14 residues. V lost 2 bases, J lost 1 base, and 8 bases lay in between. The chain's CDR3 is CASSEQVENTEAFF. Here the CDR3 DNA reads TGTGCCAGCAGTGAACAGGTGGAGAACACTGAAGCTTTCTTT.

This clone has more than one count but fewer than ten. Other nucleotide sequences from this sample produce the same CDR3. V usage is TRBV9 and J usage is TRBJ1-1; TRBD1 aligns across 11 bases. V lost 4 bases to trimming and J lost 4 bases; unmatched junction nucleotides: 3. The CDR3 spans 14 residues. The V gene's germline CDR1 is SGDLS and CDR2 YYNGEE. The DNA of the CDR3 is TGTGCCAGCAGCTTCGGGACAGGGGGCACTGAAGCTTTCTTT. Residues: CASSFGTGGTEAFF.

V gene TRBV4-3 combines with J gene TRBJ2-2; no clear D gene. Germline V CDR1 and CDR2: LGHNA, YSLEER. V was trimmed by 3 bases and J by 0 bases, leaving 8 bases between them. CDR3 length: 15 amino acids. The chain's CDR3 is CASSQHTANTGELFF. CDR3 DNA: TGCGCCAGCAGCCAGCACACCGCGAACACCGGGGAGCTGTTTTTT.

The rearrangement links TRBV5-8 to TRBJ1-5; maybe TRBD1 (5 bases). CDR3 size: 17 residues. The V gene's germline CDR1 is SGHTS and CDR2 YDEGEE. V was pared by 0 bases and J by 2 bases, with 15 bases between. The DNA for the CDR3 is TGTGCCAGCAGCTTGGTTTTGTCAGGGTTCGGCAATCAGCCCCAGCATTTT. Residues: CASSLVLSGFGNQPQHF.

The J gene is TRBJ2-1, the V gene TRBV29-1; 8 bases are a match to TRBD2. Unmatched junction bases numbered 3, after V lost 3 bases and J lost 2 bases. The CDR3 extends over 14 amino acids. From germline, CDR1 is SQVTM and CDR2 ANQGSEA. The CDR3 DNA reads TGCAGCGTTGATAGTAGCGGGGCCTACAATGAGCAGTTCTTC. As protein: CSVDSSGAYNEQFF.

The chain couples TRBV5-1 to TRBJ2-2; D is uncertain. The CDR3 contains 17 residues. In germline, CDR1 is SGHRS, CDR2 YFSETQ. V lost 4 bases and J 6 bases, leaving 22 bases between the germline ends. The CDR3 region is CASSPHPAVTRAGELFF. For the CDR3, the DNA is TGCGCCAGCAGCCCTCATCCCGCGGTAACTCGGGCCGGGGAGCTGTTTTTT.

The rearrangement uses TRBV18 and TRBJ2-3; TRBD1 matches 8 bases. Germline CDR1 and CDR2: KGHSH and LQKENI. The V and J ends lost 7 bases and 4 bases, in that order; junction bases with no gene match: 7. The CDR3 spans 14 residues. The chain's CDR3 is CASWDPQGADTQYF. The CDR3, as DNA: TGTGCCAGCTGGGACCCACAGGGGGCAGATACGCAGTATTTT.

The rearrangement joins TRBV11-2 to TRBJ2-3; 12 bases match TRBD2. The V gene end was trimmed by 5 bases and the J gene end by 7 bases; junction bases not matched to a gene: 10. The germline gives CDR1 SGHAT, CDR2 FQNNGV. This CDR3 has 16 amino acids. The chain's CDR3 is CASSKLLAGGPNTQYF. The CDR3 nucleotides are TGTGCCAGCAGCAAACTTCTAGCGGGAGGGCCAAATACGCAGTATTTT.

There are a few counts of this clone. This CDR3 is CASSQDARGAFYGYTF. The CDR3 DNA sequence: TGTGCCAGCAGCCAAGATGCCAGGGGGGCATTCTATGGCTACACCTTC. The chain uses TRBV7-2 and TRBJ1-2; 7 nucleotides line up with TRBD1. The CDR3 length is 16 residues. Trimming took 5 bases from V and 4 from J; bases not matched to a gene: 13. Germline CDR1 and CDR2: SGHTA and FQGNSA.

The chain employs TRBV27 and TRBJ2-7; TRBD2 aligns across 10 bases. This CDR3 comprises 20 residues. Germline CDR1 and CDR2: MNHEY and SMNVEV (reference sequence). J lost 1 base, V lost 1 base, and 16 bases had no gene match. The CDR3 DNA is TGTGCCAGCAGTTTATATGCCCGAGGGCCTAGCGGGAGAGAATCCTACGAGCAGTACTTC. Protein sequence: CASSLYARGPSGRESYEQYF.

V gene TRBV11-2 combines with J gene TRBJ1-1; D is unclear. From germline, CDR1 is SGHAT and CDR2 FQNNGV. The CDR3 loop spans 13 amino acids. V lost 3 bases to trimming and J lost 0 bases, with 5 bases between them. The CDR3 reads CASSFRVNTEAFF. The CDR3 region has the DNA TGTGCCAGCAGCTTCCGAGTGAACACTGAAGCTTTCTTT. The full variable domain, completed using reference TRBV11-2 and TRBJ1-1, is EAGVAQSPRYKIIEKRQSVAFWCNPISGHATLYWYQQILGQGPKLLIQFQNNGVVDDSQLPKDRFSAERLKGVDSTLKIQPAKLEDSAVYLCASSFRVNTEAFFGQGTRLTVV.

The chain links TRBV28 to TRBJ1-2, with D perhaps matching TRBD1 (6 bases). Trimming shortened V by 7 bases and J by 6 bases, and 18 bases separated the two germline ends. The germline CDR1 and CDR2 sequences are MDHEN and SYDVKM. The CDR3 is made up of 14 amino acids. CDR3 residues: CASTSIRGNDGYTF. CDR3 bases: TGTGCCAGCACCTCAATAAGGGGGAATGATGGCTACACCTTC.

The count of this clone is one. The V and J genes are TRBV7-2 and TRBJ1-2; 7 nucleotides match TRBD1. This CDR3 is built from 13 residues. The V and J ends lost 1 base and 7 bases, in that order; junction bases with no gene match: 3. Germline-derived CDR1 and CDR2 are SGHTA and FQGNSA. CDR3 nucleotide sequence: TGTGCCAGCAGCTTAGTCCCAGGGGGTGGCTACACCTTC. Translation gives CASSLVPGGGYTF.

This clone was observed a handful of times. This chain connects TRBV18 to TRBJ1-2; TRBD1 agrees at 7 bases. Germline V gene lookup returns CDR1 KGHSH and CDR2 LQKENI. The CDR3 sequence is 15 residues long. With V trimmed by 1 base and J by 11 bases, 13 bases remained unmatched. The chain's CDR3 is CASSPQITSRGKYTF. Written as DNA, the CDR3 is TGTGCCAGCTCACCACAGATAACGTCCAGGGGGAAGTACACCTTC.

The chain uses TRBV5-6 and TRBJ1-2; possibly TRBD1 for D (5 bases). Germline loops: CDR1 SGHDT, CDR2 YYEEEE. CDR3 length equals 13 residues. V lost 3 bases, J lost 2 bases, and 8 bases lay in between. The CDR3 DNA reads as TGTGCCAGCAGCTCGGACAAGAACTATGGCTACACCTTC. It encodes CASSSDKNYGYTF.

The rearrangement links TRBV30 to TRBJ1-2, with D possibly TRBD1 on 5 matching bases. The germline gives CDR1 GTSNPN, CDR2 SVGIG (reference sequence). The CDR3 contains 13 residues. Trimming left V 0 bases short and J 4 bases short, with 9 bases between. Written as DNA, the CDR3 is TGTGCCTGGAGTGTCGGCAGGGTCTATGGCTACACCTTC. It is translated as CAWSVGRVYGYTF.

The CDR3: CASSPEGTLTGELFF. The DNA for the CDR3 is TGTGCCAGCAGCCCAGAAGGGACACTTACCGGGGAGCTGTTTTTT. The V call is TRBV11-3, the J call TRBJ2-2; TRBD1 might be the D (6 bases). This CDR3 region has 15 residues. Trimming shortened V by 5 bases and J by 5 bases, and 15 bases separated the two germline ends. CDR1 is SGHNT, CDR2 YENEEA, per germline. The full variable domain, its missing parts supplied by reference TRBV11-3 and TRBJ2-2, is EAGVVQSPRYKIIEKKQPVAFWCNPISGHNTLYWYLQNLGQGPELLIRYENEEAVDDSQLPKDRFSAERLKGVDSTLKIQPAELGDSAVYLCASSPEGTLTGELFFGEGSRLTVL.

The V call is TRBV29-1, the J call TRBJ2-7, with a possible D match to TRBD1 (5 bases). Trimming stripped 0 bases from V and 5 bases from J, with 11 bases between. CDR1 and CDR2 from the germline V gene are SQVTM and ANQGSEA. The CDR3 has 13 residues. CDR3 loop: CSVEDRVKDEQYF. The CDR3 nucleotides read TGCAGCGTTGAAGACAGGGTTAAGGACGAGCAGTACTTC.

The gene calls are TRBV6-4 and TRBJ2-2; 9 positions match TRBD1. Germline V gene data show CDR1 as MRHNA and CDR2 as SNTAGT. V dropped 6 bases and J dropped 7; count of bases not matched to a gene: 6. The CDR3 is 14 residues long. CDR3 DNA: TGTGCCAGCAGGCCGACAGGGGGTCACGGGGAGCTGTTTTTT. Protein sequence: CASRPTGGHGELFF.

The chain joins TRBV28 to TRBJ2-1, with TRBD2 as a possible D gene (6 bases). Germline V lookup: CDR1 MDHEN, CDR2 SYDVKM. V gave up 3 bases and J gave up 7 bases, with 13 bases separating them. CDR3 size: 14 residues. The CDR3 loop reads CASSFRPAGNEQFF. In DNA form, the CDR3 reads TGTGCCAGCAGTTTCAGGCCGGCGGGAAATGAGCAGTTCTTC.

CDR3 protein: CAWSFRGTGTNEKLFF. CDR3 in DNA: TGTGCCTGGAGTTTCAGGGGTACCGGAACTAATGAAAAACTGTTTTTT. The rearrangement joins TRBV30 to TRBJ1-4, with D possibly TRBD1 on 6 matching bases. V gave up 2 bases and J gave up 1 base, with 14 bases separating them. Germline assignment: CDR1 GTSNPN and CDR2 SVGIG (reference sequence). There are 16 residues in the CDR3.